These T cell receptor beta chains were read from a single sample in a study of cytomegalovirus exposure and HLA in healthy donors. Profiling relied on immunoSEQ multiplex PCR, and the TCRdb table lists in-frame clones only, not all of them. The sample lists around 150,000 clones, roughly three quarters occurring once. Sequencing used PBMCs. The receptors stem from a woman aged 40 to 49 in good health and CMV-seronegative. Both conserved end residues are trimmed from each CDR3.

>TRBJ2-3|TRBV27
ASSFSTGTQY
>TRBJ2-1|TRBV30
AWSVFGAEAGRLDEQF
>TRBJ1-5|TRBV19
ASTVSRTGNQPQH
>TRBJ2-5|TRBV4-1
ASSQDLETQY
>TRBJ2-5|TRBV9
ASSEFGGTPDQETQY
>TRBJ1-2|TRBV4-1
ASSQDGGHYGYT
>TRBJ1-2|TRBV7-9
ASSSRTMNYGYT
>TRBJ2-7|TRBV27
ASGDRVTYEQY
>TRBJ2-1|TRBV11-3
ASSFGLAGHYNEQF
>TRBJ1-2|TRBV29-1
SVSDAGYGYT
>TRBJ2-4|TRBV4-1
ASSPRLALAKNIQY
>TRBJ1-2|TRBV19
ASGPWSGYGYT
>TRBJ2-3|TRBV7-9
SSSLETEY
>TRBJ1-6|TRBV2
ASSEGGQVYNSPLH
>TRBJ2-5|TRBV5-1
ASSRGIETQY
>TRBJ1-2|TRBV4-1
ASSQDYRAYGYT
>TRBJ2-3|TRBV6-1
AIRKDRGSTDTQY
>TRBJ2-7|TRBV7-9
SSSLVDGQGSPYEQY
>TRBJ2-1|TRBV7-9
ASIRGAEQF
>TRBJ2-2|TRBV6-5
ASSYGGTGELF
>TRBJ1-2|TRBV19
ASGGFIYGYT
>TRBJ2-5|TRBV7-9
ASSANQRDRETQY